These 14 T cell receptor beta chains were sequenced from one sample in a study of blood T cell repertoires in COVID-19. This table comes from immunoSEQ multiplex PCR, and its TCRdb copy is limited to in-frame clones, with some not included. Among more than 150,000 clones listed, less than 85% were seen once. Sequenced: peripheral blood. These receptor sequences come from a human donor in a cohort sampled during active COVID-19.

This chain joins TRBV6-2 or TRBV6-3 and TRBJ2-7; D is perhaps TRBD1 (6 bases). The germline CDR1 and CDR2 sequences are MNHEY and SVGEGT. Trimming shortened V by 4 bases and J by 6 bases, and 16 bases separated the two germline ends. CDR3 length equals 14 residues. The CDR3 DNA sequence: TGTGCCAGCAGTTCCCCGGCAGGGGCGGGCGAGCAGTACTTC. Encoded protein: CASSSPAGAGEQYF.

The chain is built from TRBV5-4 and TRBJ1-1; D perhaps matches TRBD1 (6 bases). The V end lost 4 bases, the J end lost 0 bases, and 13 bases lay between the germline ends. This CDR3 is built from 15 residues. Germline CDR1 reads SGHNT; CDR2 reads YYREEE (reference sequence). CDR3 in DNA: TGTGCCAGCAGCAACAGGGTTCAAGTGAACACTGAAGCTTTCTTT. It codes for CASSNRVQVNTEAFF.

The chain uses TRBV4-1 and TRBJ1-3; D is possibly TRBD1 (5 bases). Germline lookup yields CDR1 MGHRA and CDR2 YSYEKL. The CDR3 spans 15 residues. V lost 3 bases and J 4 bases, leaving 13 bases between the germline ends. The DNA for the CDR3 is TGCGCCAGCAGCCAGGTCACAGGTACGGGAAACACCATATATTTT. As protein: CASSQVTGTGNTIYF.

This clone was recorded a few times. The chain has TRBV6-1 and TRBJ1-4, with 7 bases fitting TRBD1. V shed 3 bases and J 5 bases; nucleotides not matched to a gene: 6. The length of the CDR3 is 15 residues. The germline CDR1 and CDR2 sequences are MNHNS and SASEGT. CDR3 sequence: CASSENRGLNEKLFF. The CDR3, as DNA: TGTGCCAGCAGTGAGAACAGGGGCTTAAATGAAAAACTGTTTTTT.

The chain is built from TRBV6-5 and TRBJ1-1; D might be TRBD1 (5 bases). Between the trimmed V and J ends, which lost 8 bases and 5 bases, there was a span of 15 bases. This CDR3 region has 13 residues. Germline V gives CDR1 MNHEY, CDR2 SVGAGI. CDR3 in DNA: TGTGCCAGCTCACCTGGGGGGAAGACTGAAGCTTTCTTT. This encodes CASSPGGKTEAFF.

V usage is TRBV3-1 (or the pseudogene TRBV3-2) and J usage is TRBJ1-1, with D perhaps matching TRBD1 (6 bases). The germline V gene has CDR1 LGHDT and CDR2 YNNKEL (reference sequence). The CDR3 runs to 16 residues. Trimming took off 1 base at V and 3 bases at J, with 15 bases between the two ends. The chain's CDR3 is CASSQGRGYVDTEAFF. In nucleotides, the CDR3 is TGTGCCAGCAGCCAAGGTAGGGGGTACGTGGACACTGAAGCTTTCTTT.

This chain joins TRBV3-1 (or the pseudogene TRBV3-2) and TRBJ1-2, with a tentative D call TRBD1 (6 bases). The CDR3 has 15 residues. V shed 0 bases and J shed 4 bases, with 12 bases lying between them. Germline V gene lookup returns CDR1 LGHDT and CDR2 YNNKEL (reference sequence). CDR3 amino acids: CASSQEWTATYGYTF. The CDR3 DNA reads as TGTGCCAGCAGCCAAGAATGGACAGCGACCTATGGCTACACCTTC.

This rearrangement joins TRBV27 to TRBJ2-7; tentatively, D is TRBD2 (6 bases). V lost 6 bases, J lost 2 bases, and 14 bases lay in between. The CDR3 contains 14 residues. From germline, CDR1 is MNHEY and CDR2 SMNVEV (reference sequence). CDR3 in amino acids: CASSRNREPYEQYF. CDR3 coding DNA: TGTGCCAGCAGCCGTAATCGGGAGCCCTACGAGCAGTACTTC.

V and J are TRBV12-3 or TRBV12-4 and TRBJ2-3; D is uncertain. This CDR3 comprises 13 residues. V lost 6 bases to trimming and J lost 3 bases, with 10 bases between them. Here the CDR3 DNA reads TGTGCCAGCAGCTCCGCCAGTACAGATACGCAGTATTTT. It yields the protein CASSSASTDTQYF.

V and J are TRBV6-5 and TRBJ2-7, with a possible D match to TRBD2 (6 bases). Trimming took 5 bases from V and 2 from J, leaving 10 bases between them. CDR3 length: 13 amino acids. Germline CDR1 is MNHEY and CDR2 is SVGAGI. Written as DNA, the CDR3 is TGTGCCAGCAGTATCGGGGGAACCTACGAGCAGTACTTC. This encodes CASSIGGTYEQYF.

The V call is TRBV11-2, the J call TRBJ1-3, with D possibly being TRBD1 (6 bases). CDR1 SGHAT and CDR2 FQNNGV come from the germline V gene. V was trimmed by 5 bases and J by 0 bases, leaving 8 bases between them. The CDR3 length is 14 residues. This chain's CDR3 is CASSRTVSGNTIYF. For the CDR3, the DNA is TGTGCCAGCAGCCGGACAGTCTCTGGAAACACCATATATTTT.

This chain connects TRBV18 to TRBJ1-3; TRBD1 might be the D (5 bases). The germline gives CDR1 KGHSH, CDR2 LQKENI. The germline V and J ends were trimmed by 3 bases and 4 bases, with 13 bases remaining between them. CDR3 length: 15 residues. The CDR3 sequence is CASSPLTGDGNTIYF. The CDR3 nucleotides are TGTGCCAGCTCACCCCTGACGGGGGACGGAAACACCATATATTTT.

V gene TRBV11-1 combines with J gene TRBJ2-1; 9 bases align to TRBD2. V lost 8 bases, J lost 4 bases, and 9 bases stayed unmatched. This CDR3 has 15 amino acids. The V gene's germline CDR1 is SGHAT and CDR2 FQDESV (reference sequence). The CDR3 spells CASHGLAGDYNEQFF. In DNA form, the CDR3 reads TGTGCCAGCCACGGTTTAGCGGGGGATTACAATGAGCAGTTCTTC. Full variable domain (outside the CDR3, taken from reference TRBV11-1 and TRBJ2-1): EAEVAQSPRYKITEKSQAVAFWCDPISGHATLYWYRQILGQGPELLVQFQDESVVDDSQLPKDRFSAERLKGVDSTLKIQPAELGDSAMYLCASHGLAGDYNEQFFGPGTRLTVL.

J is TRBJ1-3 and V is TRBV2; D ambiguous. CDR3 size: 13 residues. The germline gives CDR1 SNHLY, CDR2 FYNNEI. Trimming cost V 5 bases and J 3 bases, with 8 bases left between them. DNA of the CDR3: TGTGCCAGCAGTCCTCCGGGTGGAAACACCATATATTTT. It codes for CASSPPGGNTIYF.